These T cell receptor beta chains were read from a single sample in a study of cytomegalovirus exposure and HLA in healthy donors. TCRdb keeps only in-frame clones here, not all; method: immunoSEQ multiplex PCR. The sample lists 120,000 to 150,000 clones, less than 80% occurring once. Input material: PBMCs. These receptors came from a woman aged 45-65 years in good health and CMV-seropositive. CDR3s include the opening cysteine and the closing phenylalanine or tryptophan. The order of the fields is D gene, clone size, V gene, J gene, CDR3 protein, CDR3 DNA. A D gene is named only where the DNA matches it firmly. Size values are once, few and many counts, or a class for expanded clones, and some rows have none.

>NA|NA|TRBV28|TRBJ2-1
CASTQLGAMLGNEQFF
TGTGCCAGCACCCAATTGGGGGCGATGTTGGGGAATGAGCAGTTCTTC
>TRBD2|NA|TRBV7-7|TRBJ2-5
CASSLIAGGFQETQYF
TGTGCTAGCAGCCTTATAGCGGGGGGCTTTCAAGAGACCCAGTACTTC
>NA|few|TRBV11-2|TRBJ2-7
CASSLGALNEQYF
TGTGCCAGCAGCTTAGGGGCATTGAACGAGCAGTACTTC
>TRBD1|NA|TRBV6-6|TRBJ2-1
CASSVPGQGFYEQFF
TGTGCCAGCAGTGTACCGGGACAGGGATTCTATGAGCAGTTCTTC
>NA|NA|TRBV30|TRBJ1-2
CASPGLINYGYTF
TGTGCCTCACCGGGATTAATTAACTATGGCTACACCTTC
>TRBD2|NA|TRBV13|TRBJ2-1
CASSPGTSGGAGYNEQFF
TGTGCCAGCAGCCCCGGGACTAGCGGGGGGGCGGGATACAATGAGCAGTTCTTC
>NA|NA|TRBV28|TRBJ2-3
CASKPDGMGTDTQYF
TGTGCCAGCAAACCCGACGGGATGGGGACAGATACGCAGTATTTT
>NA|NA|TRBV7-9|TRBJ1-3
CASSSPDSRTGNTIYF
TGTGCCAGCAGCTCCCCAGACAGCAGGACTGGAAACACCATATATTTT
>NA|NA|TRBV7-2|TRBJ2-2
CASSLEGQSGGELFF
TGTGCCAGCAGCTTAGAAGGACAGTCAGGCGGGGAGCTGTTTTTT
>TRBD2|NA|TRBV13|TRBJ2-7
CASSLYSGGAYEQYF
TGTGCCAGCAGCTTATATAGCGGGGGGGCTTACGAGCAGTACTTC
>NA|NA|TRBV6-1|TRBJ2-3
CASNGRASTDTQYF
TGTGCCAGCAATGGCAGGGCTAGCACAGATACGCAGTATTTT
>NA|NA|TRBV29-1|TRBJ1-1
CSSMPRVGTEAFF
TGCAGCTCGATGCCCAGGGTTGGCACTGAAGCTTTCTTT
>TRBD1|NA|TRBV2|TRBJ2-5
CASNNRGDGETQYF
TGTGCCAGCAACAACAGGGGGGACGGTGAGACCCAGTACTTC
>NA|NA|TRBV9|TRBJ1-2
CASSSRAGDGYTF
TGTGCCAGCAGCTCCCGGGCCGGGGATGGCTACACCTTC
>NA|NA|TRBV21-1|TRBJ2-1
CASSIPFGTGLYNEQFF
TGTGCCAGCAGCATACCCTTTGGGACAGGGTTGTATAATGAGCAGTTCTTC
>NA|NA|TRBV7-9|TRBJ1-6
CASSLGERDSPLHF
TGTGCCAGCAGCTTAGGGGAGAGGGATTCACCCCTCCACTTT
>NA|once|TRBV28|TRBJ1-1
CASSNLRLNTEAFF
TGTGCCAGCAGTAATCTCCGTCTGAACACTGAAGCTTTCTTT
>NA|NA|TRBV2|TRBJ2-7
CASSEALLADLYEQYF
TGTGCCAGCAGTGAAGCGCTTCTGGCTGACTTATACGAGCAGTACTTC
>TRBD1|few|TRBV6-1|TRBJ2-7
CASRPGTGLPYEQYF
TGTGCCAGCAGACCAGGGACAGGCCTCCCCTACGAGCAGTACTTC
>TRBD1|NA|TRBV11-2|TRBJ2-5
CASSLRPGGQGETQYF
TGTGCCAGCAGCTTGCGGCCAGGGGGCCAGGGAGAGACCCAGTACTTC
>NA|NA|TRBV14|TRBJ1-2
CASSLTTAGYGYTF
TGTGCCAGCAGCCTAACGACGGCGGGCTATGGCTACACCTTC
>TRBD1|NA|TRBV11-2|TRBJ2-7
CASSLARQGLSYEQYF
TGTGCCAGCAGCTTAGCCAGACAGGGCCTCTCCTACGAGCAGTACTTC
>TRBD1|NA|TRBV9|TRBJ1-4
CASSVGQQGDRGGLFF
TGTGCCAGCAGCGTGGGACAGCAAGGGGATAGAGGGGGACTGTTTTTT